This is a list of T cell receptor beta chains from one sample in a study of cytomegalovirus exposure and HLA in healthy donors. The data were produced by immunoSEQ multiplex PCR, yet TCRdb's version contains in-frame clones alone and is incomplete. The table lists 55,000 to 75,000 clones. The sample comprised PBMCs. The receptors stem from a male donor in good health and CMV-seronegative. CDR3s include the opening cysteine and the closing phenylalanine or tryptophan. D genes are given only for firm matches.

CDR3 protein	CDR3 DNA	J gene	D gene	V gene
CASSPGREQFF	TGTGCCAGCAGCCCCGGGAGGGAGCAGTTCTTC	TRBJ2-1	TRBD2	TRBV9
CAWSEYRGYEQYF	TGTGCCTGGAGTGAGTACAGGGGCTACGAGCAGTACTTC	TRBJ2-7	TRBD1	TRBV30
CASSFSDRGILHF	TGTGCCAGCAGCTTTTCCGACAGGGGAATCCTCCACTTT	TRBJ1-6	TRBD1	TRBV11-3
CASSRGLNQPQHF	TGCGCCAGCAGCCGGGGGCTTAATCAGCCCCAGCATTTT	TRBJ1-5	-	TRBV4-3
CASSQSGTARGEQYF	TGTGCCAGCTCACAGTCCGGGACAGCGAGAGGGGAGCAGTACTTC	TRBJ2-7	TRBD1	TRBV18
CASSGTSGNEQFF	TGTGCCTCCTCGGGGACTAGCGGAAATGAGCAGTTCTTC	TRBJ2-1	TRBD2	TRBV30
CASSLNRGTSEQYF	TGTGCCAGCAGCTTAAACAGGGGAACGAGTGAGCAGTACTTC	TRBJ2-5	TRBD1	TRBV11-2
CASNAQLAASTDTQYF	TGTGCCAGCAACGCCCAACTAGCGGCTAGCACAGATACGCAGTATTTT	TRBJ2-3	TRBD2	TRBV6-6
CATSRGTGGRRTSSDNEQFF	TGTGCCACCAGCAGGGGAACAGGGGGCCGCCGGACCAGCTCCGACAATGAGCAGTTCTTC	TRBJ2-1	TRBD1	TRBV15
CASSFGKESYTF	TGTGCCAGCAGCTTTGGAAAGGAGAGCTACACCTTC	TRBJ1-2	-	TRBV6-5
CASSLAPPDSGNTIYF	TGCGCCAGCAGCTTGGCCCCCCCAGACTCTGGAAACACCATATATTTT	TRBJ1-3	-	TRBV5-1
CAPEGTVLTF	TGTGCCCCGGAGGGAACGGTCCTGACTTTC	TRBJ2-6	-	TRBV7-6
CASSSAGKGFF	TGTGCCAGCAGTAGCGCGGGGAAGGGGTTCTTC	TRBJ2-1	-	TRBV28
CASSLQRVSYEQYF	TGTGCCAGCAGCTTACAGCGGGTCTCCTACGAGCAGTACTTC	TRBJ2-7	-	TRBV11-2
CASGATGGRSTEAFF	TGTGCCAGCGGGGCAACAGGGGGCAGGAGCACTGAAGCTTTCTTT	TRBJ1-1	TRBD1	TRBV6-6
CASSASIPLWRGYTF	TGTGCCAGCAGTGCAAGTATCCCCCTATGGAGGGGCTACACCTTC	TRBJ1-2	-	TRBV2
CASSQDTLGMTDTQYF	TGTGCCAGCAGCCAAGATACGCTAGGAATGACAGATACGCAGTATTTT	TRBJ2-3	-	TRBV4-2
CASSESRGGETNEQFF	TGTGCCAGCAGTGAATCCCGGGGGGGCGAGACGAATGAGCAGTTCTTC	TRBJ2-1	TRBD2	TRBV6-1